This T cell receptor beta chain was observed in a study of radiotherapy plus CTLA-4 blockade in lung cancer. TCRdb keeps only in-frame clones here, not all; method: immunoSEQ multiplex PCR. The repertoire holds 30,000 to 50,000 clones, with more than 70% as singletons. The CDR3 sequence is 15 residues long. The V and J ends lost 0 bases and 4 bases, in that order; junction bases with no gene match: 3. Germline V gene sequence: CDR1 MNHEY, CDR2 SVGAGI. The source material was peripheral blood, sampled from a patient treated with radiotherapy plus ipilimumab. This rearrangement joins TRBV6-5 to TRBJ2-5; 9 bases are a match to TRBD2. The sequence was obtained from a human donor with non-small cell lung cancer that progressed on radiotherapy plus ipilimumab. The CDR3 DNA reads TGTGCCAGCAGTTACTCGAAAGCGGGAGGAGAGACCCAGTACTTC. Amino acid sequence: CASSYSKAGGETQYF.